The present entry profiles one T cell receptor (beta chain) with its context. As originally analysed: ImmunoSEQ supplied junction-only sequences lacking quality scores, so filtering was different. Method: immunoSEQ multiplex PCR; TCRdb's copy keeps in-frame clones and lacks some. V, J and clone size were drawn from that table, and D and trimming were deduced from the DNA. The data show some 380,000 clones, approximately 97% seen once. Donors comprised healthy HIV-negative adults lacking recent acute infections or vaccinations. CD45RO+ cells went into CD8 memory alongside CCR7-negative CD45RA+ TemRA cells. This sample stems from a study of shared clonotypes between healthy human individuals. In germline, CDR1 is SNHLY, CDR2 FYNNEI. The J segment lost 6 bases and the V segment lost 6 bases, leaving 5 bases of the junction unmatched. The CDR3 is 14 amino acids.

The chain couples TRBV2 to TRBJ2-2; 9 positions agree with TRBD2. This clonotype was obtained from a young man in good health. What was sequenced was memory CD8+ T cells sorted from blood. The subset was: CD45RO+ cells pooled with CCR7-negative TemRA cells. The CDR3 coding sequence is TGTGCCAGCAGGGGGCTAGCGGGACCCGGGGAGCTGTTTTTT. It encodes CASRGLAGPGELFF. Variable domain in full (rest from reference TRBV2 and TRBJ2-2): EPEVTQTPSHQVTQMGQEVILRCVPISNHLYFYWYRQILGQKVEFLVSFYNNEISEKSEIFDDQFSVERPDGSNFTLKIRSTKLEDSAMYFCASRGLAGPGELFFGEGSRLTVL.